Listed below are T cell receptor beta chains from one sample, sequenced in a study of T cells after yellow fever vaccination. TCRdb called the 5' RACE reads again in MiXCR, with one record for every CDR3 protein. The table shows 250,000 or so distinct CDR3 sequences, with approximately 3.6% occurring only once. Here the sequenced sample was PBMCs, taken 15 days after the yellow fever booster vaccination. The receptor source for this set is a man aged 18 to 30 who received the YFV17D yellow fever vaccine. The CDR3 runs from the conserved cysteine through the conserved F or W. D genes are given only for firm matches. Not every row has a clone size; where given, it reads once, few, many or a size class.

J gene: TRBJ2-7
clone size: many
V gene: TRBV11-2
D gene: -
CDR3 DNA: TGTGCCAGCAGCTTAGTCCAGGGGCGCTCCTACGAGCAGTACTTC
CDR3 protein: CASSLVQGRSYEQYF

J gene: TRBJ2-7
clone size: -
V gene: TRBV20-1
D gene: -
CDR3 DNA: TGCAGTGCTAGAGATCTACAAAACTACGAGCAGTACTTC
CDR3 protein: CSARDLQNYEQYF

J gene: TRBJ2-7
clone size: many
V gene: TRBV7-2
D gene: -
CDR3 DNA: TGTGCCAGCCGAAGGACAGACCTGGGGGGCTCCTACGAGCAGTACTTC
CDR3 protein: CASRRTDLGGSYEQYF

J gene: TRBJ2-3
clone size: many
V gene: TRBV29-1
D gene: -
CDR3 DNA: TGCAGCGTTCTGGTTGTCCCAGATACGCAGTATTTT
CDR3 protein: CSVLVVPDTQYF

J gene: TRBJ1-6
clone size: many
V gene: TRBV7-9
D gene: TRBD1
CDR3 DNA: TGTGCCAGCAGCTTAGGCAGGGGGCAAAATTCACCCCTCCACTTT
CDR3 protein: CASSLGRGQNSPLHF

J gene: TRBJ1-1
clone size: -
V gene: TRBV5-6
D gene: -
CDR3 DNA: TGTGCCAGCAGCTCGGCAACACAGATGAACACTGAAGCTTTCTTT
CDR3 protein: CASSSATQMNTEAFF

J gene: TRBJ2-5
clone size: many
V gene: TRBV7-8
D gene: -
CDR3 DNA: TGTGCCAGCAGCCACGATCCCTCGGAGACCCAGTACTTC
CDR3 protein: CASSHDPSETQYF

J gene: TRBJ2-7
clone size: few
V gene: TRBV30
D gene: TRBD1
CDR3 DNA: TGTGCCTGGAGACTGACAGGGACCTACGAGCAGTACTTC
CDR3 protein: CAWRLTGTYEQYF

J gene: TRBJ1-2
clone size: many
V gene: TRBV10-3
D gene: -
CDR3 DNA: TGTGCCATCAGTGATCAGGGGATATTTACCTATGGCTACACCTTC
CDR3 protein: CAISDQGIFTYGYTF

J gene: TRBJ1-6
clone size: many
V gene: TRBV6-6
D gene: TRBD1
CDR3 DNA: TGTGCCAGCAGTTCCAGGGGGCCAGGGTCACCCCTCCACTTT
CDR3 protein: CASSSRGPGSPLHF

J gene: TRBJ2-1
clone size: many
V gene: TRBV24-1
D gene: -
CDR3 DNA: TGTGCCACCAGTGATTCCTGGGGCCACAATGAGCAGTTCTTC
CDR3 protein: CATSDSWGHNEQFF

J gene: TRBJ2-2
clone size: many
V gene: TRBV7-2
D gene: TRBD1
CDR3 DNA: TGTGCCAGCAGGTACAGGGGGACCGGGGAGCTGTTTTTT
CDR3 protein: CASRYRGTGELFF

J gene: TRBJ2-5
clone size: many
V gene: TRBV25-1
D gene: -
CDR3 DNA: TGTGCCAGCAGGGACGTTCAAGAGACCCAGTACTTC
CDR3 protein: CASRDVQETQYF

J gene: TRBJ2-2
clone size: many
V gene: TRBV4-1
D gene: -
CDR3 DNA: TGCGCCAGCAGCCAAGCAGTATTATCGACTCATTTGGGCACCGGGGAGCTGTTTTTT
CDR3 protein: CASSQAVLSTHLGTGELFF

J gene: TRBJ2-5
clone size: many
V gene: TRBV28
D gene: TRBD2
CDR3 DNA: TGTGCCAGCAGTCGAGGCGGGGGAGAGACCCAGTACTTC
CDR3 protein: CASSRGGGETQYF

J gene: TRBJ2-2
clone size: many
V gene: TRBV3-1
D gene: TRBD2
CDR3 DNA: TGTGCCAGCAGCCCTCGGACTAGCGGGGGGCTCGGCGGGGAGCTGTTTTTT
CDR3 protein: CASSPRTSGGLGGELFF

J gene: TRBJ2-1
clone size: -
V gene: TRBV5-4
D gene: TRBD1
CDR3 DNA: TGTGCCAGCAGCCCTACAGGGGGCTACAATGAGCAGTTCTTC
CDR3 protein: CASSPTGGYNEQFF

J gene: TRBJ2-1
clone size: many
V gene: TRBV5-1
D gene: TRBD1
CDR3 DNA: TGCGCCAGCAGCTCCCGACAGGGCGGGTATGAGCAGTTCTTC
CDR3 protein: CASSSRQGGYEQFF

J gene: TRBJ2-1
clone size: many
V gene: TRBV5-1
D gene: -
CDR3 DNA: TGCGCCAGCAGCCTAGTCGAGACTAGTTCCACTTACAATGAGCAGTTCTTC
CDR3 protein: CASSLVETSSTYNEQFF

J gene: TRBJ2-1
clone size: many
V gene: TRBV7-9
D gene: TRBD2
CDR3 DNA: TGTGCCAGCAGCCCTCCCGGACTAGCCTACAATGAGCAGTTCTTC
CDR3 protein: CASSPPGLAYNEQFF

J gene: TRBJ1-2
clone size: many
V gene: TRBV10-3
D gene: TRBD1
CDR3 DNA: TGTGCCATCAGTGATGAGGGGACAGGGAGAGGCTACACCTTC
CDR3 protein: CAISDEGTGRGYTF

J gene: TRBJ1-5
clone size: -
V gene: TRBV2
D gene: -
CDR3 DNA: TGTGCCAGCAGTCCTTCAGGGGTGACTAGCAATCAGCCCCAGCATTTT
CDR3 protein: CASSPSGVTSNQPQHF

J gene: TRBJ1-2
clone size: many
V gene: TRBV20-1
D gene: TRBD1
CDR3 DNA: TGCAGTGCTCGGGACAGGGTAGGCTATGGCTACACCTTC
CDR3 protein: CSARDRVGYGYTF

J gene: TRBJ2-5
clone size: many
V gene: TRBV20-1
D gene: -
CDR3 DNA: TGCAGTGCTAGGAAACTAGTGGCGGGACTGTCAGCCCAAGAGACCCAGTACTTC
CDR3 protein: CSARKLVAGLSAQETQYF

J gene: TRBJ2-5
clone size: few
V gene: TRBV3-1
D gene: -
CDR3 DNA: TGTGCCAGCAGCCAAGATGGAGGCAGGGCTGGGAAGACCCAGTACTTC
CDR3 protein: CASSQDGGRAGKTQYF

J gene: TRBJ2-5
clone size: -
V gene: TRBV5-1
D gene: -
CDR3 DNA: TGCGCCAGCAGCCCGGGGGTTTCGTGGGGCCTCACCGGAGAGACCCAGTACTTC
CDR3 protein: CASSPGVSWGLTGETQYF

J gene: TRBJ2-3
clone size: many
V gene: TRBV24-1
D gene: -
CDR3 DNA: TGTGCCACCAGTGATTTGCATAATGGGGATACGCAGTATTTT
CDR3 protein: CATSDLHNGDTQYF

J gene: TRBJ1-5
clone size: many
V gene: TRBV6-5
D gene: -
CDR3 DNA: TGTGCCAGCAGTGATACGGGAAATCAGCCCCAGCATTTT
CDR3 protein: CASSDTGNQPQHF

J gene: TRBJ1-4
clone size: many
V gene: TRBV12-3/TRBV12-4
D gene: -
CDR3 DNA: TGTGCCAGCAGTTTTATGAATCGGGGGCTAGAAGAAAAACTGTTTTTT
CDR3 protein: CASSFMNRGLEEKLFF

J gene: TRBJ2-2
clone size: many
V gene: TRBV30
D gene: -
CDR3 DNA: TGTGCCTGGAGTGCCGGGAACACCGGGGAGCTGTTTTTT
CDR3 protein: CAWSAGNTGELFF

J gene: TRBJ2-3
clone size: many
V gene: TRBV4-2
D gene: -
CDR3 DNA: TGTGCCAGCAGCCCTGATCCACCAGGGGATACGCAGTATTTT
CDR3 protein: CASSPDPPGDTQYF

J gene: TRBJ1-1
clone size: many
V gene: TRBV6-2/TRBV6-3
D gene: -
CDR3 DNA: TGTGCCAGCAAACCTATACGGGCCAATTACTCCACTGAAGCTTTCTTT
CDR3 protein: CASKPIRANYSTEAFF

J gene: TRBJ2-1
clone size: many
V gene: TRBV5-1
D gene: -
CDR3 DNA: TGCGCCAGCAGCTTGGCCGCCAGAAGTGAGCAGTTCTTC
CDR3 protein: CASSLAARSEQFF

J gene: TRBJ1-6
clone size: many
V gene: TRBV6-5
D gene: -
CDR3 DNA: TGTGCCAGCAGTTACTCGGGACCGAGCTCCTATAATTCACCCCTCCACTTT
CDR3 protein: CASSYSGPSSYNSPLHF

J gene: TRBJ1-6
clone size: many
V gene: TRBV7-2
D gene: -
CDR3 DNA: TGTGCCAGCAGCCCAGGGTGGGGTTCACCCCTCCACTTT
CDR3 protein: CASSPGWGSPLHF

J gene: TRBJ2-7
clone size: many
V gene: TRBV4-2
D gene: -
CDR3 DNA: TGTGCCAGCAGCCAAGATCAAGTGGGGGGCGACGAGCAGTACTTC
CDR3 protein: CASSQDQVGGDEQYF

J gene: TRBJ2-5
clone size: many
V gene: TRBV6-2/TRBV6-3
D gene: -
CDR3 DNA: TGTGCCAGCAGTACTACTTCCGGGGTTCGAGAGACCCAGTACTTC
CDR3 protein: CASSTTSGVRETQYF

J gene: TRBJ1-1
clone size: -
V gene: TRBV29-1
D gene: -
CDR3 DNA: TGCAGCGTTGTACGGGGTTTCGGAACTGAAGCTTTCTTT
CDR3 protein: CSVVRGFGTEAFF

J gene: TRBJ1-1
clone size: many
V gene: TRBV13
D gene: -
CDR3 DNA: TGTGCCAGCAGCTTTCAGGGGCGCCCGGGCACTGAAGCTTTCTTT
CDR3 protein: CASSFQGRPGTEAFF

J gene: TRBJ2-2
clone size: many
V gene: TRBV3-1
D gene: TRBD2
CDR3 DNA: TGTGCCAGCAGCCCGGGACTAGCGGGGGCACCCGGGGAGCTGTTTTTT
CDR3 protein: CASSPGLAGAPGELFF

J gene: TRBJ2-5
clone size: many
V gene: TRBV3-1
D gene: TRBD1
CDR3 DNA: TGTGCCAGCAGGGGTACCGGGACAGGTAGTGAACAAGAGACCCAGTACTTC
CDR3 protein: CASRGTGTGSEQETQYF

J gene: TRBJ2-5
clone size: many
V gene: TRBV7-9
D gene: -
CDR3 DNA: TGTGCCAGCAGCTTCCTCGAGTACCAAGAGACCCAGTACTTC
CDR3 protein: CASSFLEYQETQYF

J gene: TRBJ2-3
clone size: -
V gene: TRBV29-1
D gene: -
CDR3 DNA: TGCAGCGTCCCCCTCGGCGGAGATACGCAGTATTTT
CDR3 protein: CSVPLGGDTQYF

J gene: TRBJ2-7
clone size: few
V gene: TRBV19
D gene: TRBD1
CDR3 DNA: TGTGCCAGTAGTATAGGGACAGGGGCCTCCTACGAGCAGTACTTC
CDR3 protein: CASSIGTGASYEQYF

J gene: TRBJ1-5
clone size: many
V gene: TRBV6-1
D gene: TRBD1
CDR3 DNA: TGTGCCAGCAGGGAGGCGACAGGGGGAAATCAGCCCCAGCATTTT
CDR3 protein: CASREATGGNQPQHF

J gene: TRBJ1-5
clone size: many
V gene: TRBV20-1
D gene: TRBD1
CDR3 DNA: TGCAGTGCTCCCCCTCTCGACAGGGACCAAGTGGATCAGCCCCAGCATTTT
CDR3 protein: CSAPPLDRDQVDQPQHF

J gene: TRBJ1-2
clone size: many
V gene: TRBV14
D gene: -
CDR3 DNA: TGTGCCAGCAGCCAAGGGGGTAACTATGGCTACACCTTC
CDR3 protein: CASSQGGNYGYTF

J gene: TRBJ1-5
clone size: many
V gene: TRBV15
D gene: -
CDR3 DNA: TGTGCCACCAGCCCATTGGGGGGGGGGAATCAGCCCCAGCATTTT
CDR3 protein: CATSPLGGGNQPQHF

J gene: TRBJ1-1
clone size: many
V gene: TRBV6-2/TRBV6-3
D gene: -
CDR3 DNA: TGTGCCAGCAGAAGCAACAGGGTTTGGGCTGAAGCTTTCTTT
CDR3 protein: CASRSNRVWAEAFF

J gene: TRBJ2-5
clone size: many
V gene: TRBV7-2
D gene: TRBD2
CDR3 DNA: TGTGCCAGCAGCCGAAGCAGCGGGGGGGGAGGGGAGACCCAGTACTTC
CDR3 protein: CASSRSSGGGGETQYF

J gene: TRBJ2-5
clone size: many
V gene: TRBV5-5
D gene: TRBD2
CDR3 DNA: TGTGCCAGCAGCTTGTTACAAGCGGGGGCCATTCAAGAGACCCAGTACTTC
CDR3 protein: CASSLLQAGAIQETQYF

J gene: TRBJ1-4
clone size: -
V gene: TRBV7-9
D gene: -
CDR3 DNA: TGTGCCAGCAGCTTAGCGCCGCAGGGGAAAGGCGAAAAACTGTTTTTT
CDR3 protein: CASSLAPQGKGEKLFF